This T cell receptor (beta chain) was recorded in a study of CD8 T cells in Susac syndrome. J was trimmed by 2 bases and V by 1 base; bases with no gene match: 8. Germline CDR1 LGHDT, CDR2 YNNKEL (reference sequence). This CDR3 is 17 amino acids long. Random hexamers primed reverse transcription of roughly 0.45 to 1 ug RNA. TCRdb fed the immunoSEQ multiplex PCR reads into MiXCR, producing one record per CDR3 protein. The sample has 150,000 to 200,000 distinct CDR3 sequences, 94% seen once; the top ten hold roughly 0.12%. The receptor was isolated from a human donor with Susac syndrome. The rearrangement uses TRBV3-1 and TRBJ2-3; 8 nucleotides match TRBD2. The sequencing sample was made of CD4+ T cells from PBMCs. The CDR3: CASSQVLAGAPTDTQYF. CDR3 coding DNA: TGTGCCAGCAGCCAAGTTCTAGCGGGTGCCCCCACAGATACGCAGTATTTT.